Each of the 5 T cell receptor beta chains below was sequenced from the same sample in a study of cytomegalovirus exposure and HLA in healthy donors. The PCR made use of 60 Vbeta and 13 Jbeta primers. Profiled with immunoSEQ multiplex PCR; TCRdb holds only in-frame clones, not every one. The sample holds under 150,000 clones, roughly 88% seen once. The sequencing input was PBMCs. The origin of the receptors is a man aged 50 to 59 in good health and CMV-seronegative.

The V call is TRBV10-2, the J call TRBJ2-2; 7 nucleotides line up with TRBD2. The ends lost 10 bases at V and 0 bases at J; junction bases unmatched: 5. The germline CDR1 and CDR2 sequences are WSHSY and SAAADI. The CDR3 covers 14 residues. The CDR3 protein is CAIKSGANTGELFF. The CDR3 DNA reads TGCGCCATCAAAAGCGGGGCGAACACCGGGGAGCTGTTTTTT.

The chain has TRBV7-2 and TRBJ1-1; D not certain. The CDR3 contains 15 residues. Trimming pared 2 bases from V and 6 bases from J, leaving 16 bases between. Germline V gene sequence: CDR1 SGHTA, CDR2 FQGNSA. The CDR3, as DNA: TGTGCCAGCAGCTTAAGTGTGGCGAGGAGCGCTGAAGCTTTCTTT. This encodes CASSLSVARSAEAFF.

The rearrangement uses TRBV7-9 and TRBJ2-1, with a tentative D call TRBD1 (6 bases). Germline CDR1 and CDR2: SEHNR and FQNEAQ (reference sequence). This CDR3 is built from 15 residues. V shed 3 bases and J shed 3 bases, with 12 bases lying between them. CDR3 nucleotides: TGTGCCAGCAGCTTGGACAGCGGAATCTACAATGAGCAGTTCTTC. Residues: CASSLDSGIYNEQFF.

V and J are TRBV13 and TRBJ1-2; 7 bases fit TRBD1. Germline V gene sequence: CDR1 PRHDT, CDR2 FYEKMQ (reference sequence). V trimming: 2 bases; J trimming: 8 bases; junction bases outside the gene matches: 11. The CDR3 totals 15 residues. In DNA form, the CDR3 reads TGTGCCAGCAGCTTATTCCAACAGGGGTGGGAAGGCTACACCTTC. Protein product: CASSLFQQGWEGYTF.

This clone was found a few times. CDR3 in DNA: TGTGCCAGCAGCCCAAACGGGGTCGCGGGCGGCTACACCTTC. Its protein product is CASSPNGVAGGYTF. This rearrangement joins TRBV2 to TRBJ1-2, with no clear D. From germline, CDR1 is SNHLY and CDR2 FYNNEI. Deletions cut 6 bases from V and 8 bases from J, with 19 bases between. This CDR3 comprises 14 residues.